Listed here are 3 T cell receptor beta chains from one sample, sequenced in a study of cytomegalovirus exposure and HLA in healthy donors. The data were produced by immunoSEQ multiplex PCR, yet TCRdb's version contains in-frame clones alone and is incomplete. The table shows tens of thousands of clones, with about 94% occurring only once. Sample: PBMCs. These receptor sequences come from a man younger than 35 in good health and CMV-seropositive.

V gene TRBV27 combines with J gene TRBJ2-1; D not certain. V was pared by 3 bases and J by 2 bases, with 8 bases between. The CDR3 runs 14 residues. Germline V lookup: CDR1 MNHEY, CDR2 SMNVEV (reference sequence). The CDR3 nucleotides are TGTGCCAGCAGTTTTAACATCCCCTACAATGAGCAGTTCTTC. This translates into CASSFNIPYNEQFF.

This chain joins TRBV28 and TRBJ1-3; D perhaps matches TRBD1 (5 bases). This CDR3 contains 12 residues. From germline, CDR1 is MDHEN and CDR2 SYDVKM. V dropped 3 bases and J dropped 6 bases, with 6 bases sitting between them. CDR3 loop: CASSFRENTIYF. The DNA of the CDR3 is TGTGCCAGCAGTTTCAGGGAAAACACCATATATTTT.

The chain recombines TRBV5-4 with TRBJ1-2; D gene ambiguous. The germline V and J ends were trimmed by 2 bases and 2 bases, with 10 bases remaining between them. Germline CDR1 and CDR2: SGHNT and YYREEE (reference sequence). The CDR3 runs to 14 residues. The CDR3 region has the DNA TGTGCCAGCAGCTTCTGGACGGGGAACTATGGCTACACCTTC. Its protein product is CASSFWTGNYGYTF.